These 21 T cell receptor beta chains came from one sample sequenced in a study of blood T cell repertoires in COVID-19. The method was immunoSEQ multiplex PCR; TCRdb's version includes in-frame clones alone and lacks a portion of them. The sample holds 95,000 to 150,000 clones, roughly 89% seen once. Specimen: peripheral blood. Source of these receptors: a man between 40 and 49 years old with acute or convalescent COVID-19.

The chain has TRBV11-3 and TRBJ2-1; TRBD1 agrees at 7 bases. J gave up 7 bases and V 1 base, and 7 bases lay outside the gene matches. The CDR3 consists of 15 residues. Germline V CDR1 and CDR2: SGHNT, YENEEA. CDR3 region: CASSLVGGAWNEQFF. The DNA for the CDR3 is TGTGCCAGCAGCTTAGTAGGGGGCGCTTGGAATGAGCAGTTCTTC.

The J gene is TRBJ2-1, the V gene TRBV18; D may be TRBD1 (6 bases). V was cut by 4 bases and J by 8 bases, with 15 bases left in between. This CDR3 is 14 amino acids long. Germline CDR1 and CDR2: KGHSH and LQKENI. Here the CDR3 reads CASSLKDSLDEQFF. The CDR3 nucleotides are TGTGCCAGCTCACTAAAGGACAGTTTGGATGAGCAGTTCTTC. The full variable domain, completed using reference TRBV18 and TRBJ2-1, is NAGVMQNPRHLVRRRGQEARLRCSPMKGHSHVYWYRQLPEEGLKFMVYLQKENIIDESGMPKERFSAEFPKEGPSILRIQQVVRGDSAAYFCASSLKDSLDEQFFGPGTRLTVL.

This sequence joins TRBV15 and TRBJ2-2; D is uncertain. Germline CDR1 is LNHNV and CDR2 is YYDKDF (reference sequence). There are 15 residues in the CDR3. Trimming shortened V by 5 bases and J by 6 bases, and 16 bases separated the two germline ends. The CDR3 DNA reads TGTGCCACCAGCTCACAGCCGGTAGTTCCCGGGGAGCTGTTTTTT. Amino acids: CATSSQPVVPGELFF.

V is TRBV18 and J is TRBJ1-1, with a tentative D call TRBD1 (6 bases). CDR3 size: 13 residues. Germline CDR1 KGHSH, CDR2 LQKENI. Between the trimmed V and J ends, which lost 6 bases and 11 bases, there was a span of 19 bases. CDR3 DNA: TGTGCCAGCTCGCTAAAGGGGGATGGAAACGCTTTCTTT. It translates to CASSLKGDGNAFF.

For the CDR3, the DNA is TGTGCCAGCAGCCCTACACACCTTGACAGGCCTAGGGGCACTGAAGCTTTCTTT. It codes for CASSPTHLDRPRGTEAFF. This rearrangement joins TRBV3-1 (or the pseudogene TRBV3-2) to TRBJ1-1, with a tentative D call TRBD1 (6 bases). There are 18 residues in the CDR3. CDR1 LGHDT and CDR2 YNNKEL come from the germline V gene (reference sequence). V was clipped by 4 bases and J by 4 bases, with 25 bases between them.

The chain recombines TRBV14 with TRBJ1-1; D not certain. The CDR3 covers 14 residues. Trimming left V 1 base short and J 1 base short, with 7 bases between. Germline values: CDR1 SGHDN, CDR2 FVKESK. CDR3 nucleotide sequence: TGTGCCAGCAGCCAAGGTTGGGCGAACACTGAAGCTTTCTTT. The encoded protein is CASSQGWANTEAFF.

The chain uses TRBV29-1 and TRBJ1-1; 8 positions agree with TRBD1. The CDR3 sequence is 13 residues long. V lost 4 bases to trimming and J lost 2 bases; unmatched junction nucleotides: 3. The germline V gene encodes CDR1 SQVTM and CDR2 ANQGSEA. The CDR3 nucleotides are TGCAGCGTTGGGGACAGGCCTAACACTGAAGCTTTCTTT. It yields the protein CSVGDRPNTEAFF. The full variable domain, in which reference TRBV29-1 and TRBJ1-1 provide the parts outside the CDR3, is SAVISQKPSRDICQRGTSLTIQCQVDSQVTMMFWYRQQPGQSLTLIATANQGSEATYESGFVIDKFPISRPNLTFSTLTVSNMSPEDSSIYLCSVGDRPNTEAFFGQGTRLTVV.

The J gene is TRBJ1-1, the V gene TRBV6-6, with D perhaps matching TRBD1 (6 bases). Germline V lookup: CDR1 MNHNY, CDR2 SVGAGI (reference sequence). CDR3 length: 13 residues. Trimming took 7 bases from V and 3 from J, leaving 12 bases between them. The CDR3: CASTPYRDTEAFF. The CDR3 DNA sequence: TGTGCCAGCACGCCCTACAGGGACACTGAAGCTTTCTTT.

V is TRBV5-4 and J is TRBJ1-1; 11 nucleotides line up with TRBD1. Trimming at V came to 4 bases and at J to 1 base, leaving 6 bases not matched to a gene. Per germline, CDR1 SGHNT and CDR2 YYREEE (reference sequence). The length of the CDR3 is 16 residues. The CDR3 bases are TGTGCCAGCAGCCGTGGACAGGGGGCGCGGAACACTGAAGCTTTCTTT. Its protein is CASSRGQGARNTEAFF.

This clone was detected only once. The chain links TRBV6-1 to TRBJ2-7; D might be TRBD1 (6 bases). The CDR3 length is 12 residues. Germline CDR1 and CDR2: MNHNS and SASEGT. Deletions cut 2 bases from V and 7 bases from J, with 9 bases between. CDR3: CASSEQGYEQYF. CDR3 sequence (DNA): TGTGCCAGCAGTGAACAGGGGTATGAGCAGTACTTC.

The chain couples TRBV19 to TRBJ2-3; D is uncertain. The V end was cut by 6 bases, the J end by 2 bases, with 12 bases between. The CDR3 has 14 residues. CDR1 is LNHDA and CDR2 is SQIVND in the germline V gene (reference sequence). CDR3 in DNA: TGTGCCAGTAGGTATCAGGTGCACACAGATACGCAGTATTTT. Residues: CASRYQVHTDTQYF.

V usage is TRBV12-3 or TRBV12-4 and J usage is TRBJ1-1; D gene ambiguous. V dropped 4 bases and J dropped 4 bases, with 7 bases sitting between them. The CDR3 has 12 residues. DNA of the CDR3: TGTGCCAGCAGTTATGAGGGCACTGAAGCTTTCTTT. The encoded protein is CASSYEGTEAFF.

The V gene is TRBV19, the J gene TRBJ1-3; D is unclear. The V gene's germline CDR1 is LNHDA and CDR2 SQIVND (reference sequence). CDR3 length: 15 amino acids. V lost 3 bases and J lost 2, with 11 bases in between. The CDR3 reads CASSIAGHTGNTIYF. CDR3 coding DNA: TGTGCCAGTAGTATTGCAGGTCACACTGGAAACACCATATATTTT.

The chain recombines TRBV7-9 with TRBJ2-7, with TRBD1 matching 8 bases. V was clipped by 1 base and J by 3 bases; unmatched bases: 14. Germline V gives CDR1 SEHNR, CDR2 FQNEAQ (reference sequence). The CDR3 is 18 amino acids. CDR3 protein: CASSLEPGLTGAFYEQYF. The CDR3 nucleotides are TGTGCCAGCAGCTTAGAACCCGGTTTGACAGGGGCCTTCTACGAGCAGTACTTC. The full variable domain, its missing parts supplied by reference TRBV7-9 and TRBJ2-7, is DTGVSQNPRHKITKRGQNVTFRCDPISEHNRLYWYRQTLGQGPEFLTYFQNEAQLEKSRLLSDRFSAERPKGSFSTLEIQRTEQGDSAMYLCASSLEPGLTGAFYEQYFGPGTRLTVT.

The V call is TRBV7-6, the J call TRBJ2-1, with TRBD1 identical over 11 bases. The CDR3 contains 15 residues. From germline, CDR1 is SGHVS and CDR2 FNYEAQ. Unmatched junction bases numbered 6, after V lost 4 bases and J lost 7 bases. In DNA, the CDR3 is TGTGCCAGCAGCTCAGGACAGGGGGCGGGAAATGAGCAGTTCTTC. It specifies CASSSGQGAGNEQFF.

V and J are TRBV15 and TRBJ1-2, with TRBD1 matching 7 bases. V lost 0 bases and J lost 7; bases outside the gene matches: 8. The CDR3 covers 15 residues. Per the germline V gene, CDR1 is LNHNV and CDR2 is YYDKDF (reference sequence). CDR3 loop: CATSREVRGIGGYTF. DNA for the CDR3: TGTGCCACCAGCAGAGAGGTCAGGGGGATCGGTGGCTACACCTTC.

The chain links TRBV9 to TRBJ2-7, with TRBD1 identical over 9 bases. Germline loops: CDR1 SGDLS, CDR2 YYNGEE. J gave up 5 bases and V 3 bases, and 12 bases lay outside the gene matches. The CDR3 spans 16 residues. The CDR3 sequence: CASSARTGVAIDEQYF. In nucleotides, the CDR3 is TGTGCCAGCAGCGCCCGGACAGGGGTCGCCATCGACGAGCAGTACTTC.

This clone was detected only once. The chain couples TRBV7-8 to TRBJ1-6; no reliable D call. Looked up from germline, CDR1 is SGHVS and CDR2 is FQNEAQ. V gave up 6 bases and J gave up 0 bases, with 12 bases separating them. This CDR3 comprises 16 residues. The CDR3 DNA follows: TGTGCCAGCAGTCAACGACGGAGCTCCTATAATTCACCCCTCCACTTT. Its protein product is CASSQRRSSYNSPLHF.

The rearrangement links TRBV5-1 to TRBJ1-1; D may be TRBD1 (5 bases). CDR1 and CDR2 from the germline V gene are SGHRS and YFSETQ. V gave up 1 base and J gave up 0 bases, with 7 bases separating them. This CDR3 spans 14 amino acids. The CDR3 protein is CASSLRQLNTEAFF. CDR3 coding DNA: TGCGCCAGCAGCTTGAGACAGTTGAACACTGAAGCTTTCTTT. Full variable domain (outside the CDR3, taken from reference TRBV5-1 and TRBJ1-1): KAGVTQTPRYLIKTRGQQVTLSCSPISGHRSVSWYQQTPGQGLQFLFEYFSETQRNKGNFPGRFSGRQFSNSRSEMNVSTLELGDSALYLCASSLRQLNTEAFFGQGTRLTVV.

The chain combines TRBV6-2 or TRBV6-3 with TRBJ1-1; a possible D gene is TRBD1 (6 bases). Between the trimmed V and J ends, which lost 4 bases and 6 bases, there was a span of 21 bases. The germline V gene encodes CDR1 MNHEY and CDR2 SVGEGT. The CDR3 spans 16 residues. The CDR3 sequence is CASSSRGSGGEPEAFF. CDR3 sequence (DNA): TGTGCCAGCAGTTCCCGTGGTTCGGGGGGCGAACCTGAAGCTTTCTTT.

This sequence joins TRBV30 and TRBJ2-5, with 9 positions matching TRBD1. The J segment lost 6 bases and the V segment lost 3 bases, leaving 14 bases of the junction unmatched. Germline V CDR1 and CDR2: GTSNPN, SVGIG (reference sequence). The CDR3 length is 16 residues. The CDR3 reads CAWSQPGTGMMKTQYF. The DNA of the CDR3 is TGTGCCTGGAGCCAACCTGGGACAGGGATGATGAAGACCCAGTACTTC.